These 24 T cell receptor beta chains originate from one sample sequenced in a study of blood T cell repertoires in COVID-19 (dated by TCRdb to 2020 to 2022). Library prep was done by the immunoSEQ multiplex PCR assay. TCRdb obtained this table from immuneACCESS and retained in-frame rearrangements with V and J assigned. These tables miss some clones; where compared with another copy, unresolved V genes account for less than half of the shortfall, and the remainder is unexplained. The sample table lists a few hundred thousand clones, around 86% of them with a count of one. The ten largest clones take up 4% to 4.5% of the sample. The material sequenced was peripheral blood. These receptors were obtained from a man in his fifties or sixties with acute or convalescent COVID-19.

The rearrangement joins TRBV7-3 to TRBJ1-1; 9 nucleotides match TRBD1. Trimming took 5 bases from V and 1 from J; bases not matched to a gene: 11. From germline, CDR1 is SGHTA and CDR2 FQGTGA. The CDR3 is 17 amino acids. DNA for the CDR3: TGTGCCAGCAGCACCCGCGGGACAGGGAGATGGAACACTGAAGCTTTCTTT. Protein: CASSTRGTGRWNTEAFF.

The chain combines TRBV6-5 with TRBJ1-6; no clear D. The germline V gene encodes CDR1 MNHEY and CDR2 SVGAGI. This CDR3 has 15 residues. V lost 5 bases, J lost 4 bases, and 12 bases lay in between. CDR3 region: CASSTPRDYNSPLHF. The CDR3 DNA is TGTGCCAGCAGTACGCCACGGGATTATAATTCACCCCTCCACTTT.

The chain recombines TRBV10-3 with TRBJ1-2; 10 bases match TRBD1. The CDR3 loop spans 17 amino acids. CDR1 is ENHRY, CDR2 SYGVKD, per germline. Trimming took 0 bases from V and 1 from J; bases not matched to a gene: 5. In nucleotides, the CDR3 is TGTGCCATCAGTGAGTCGTTAGGGGACAGGGGTAACTATGGCTACACCTTC. This gives the protein CAISESLGDRGNYGYTF.

The chain recombines TRBV7-9 with TRBJ1-5; no definite D call. Trimming took 1 base from V and 4 from J, leaving 11 bases between them. CDR1 is SEHNR, CDR2 FQNEAQ, per germline (reference sequence). The CDR3 totals 15 residues. CDR3 in amino acids: CASSLGSGPNQPQHF. CDR3 nucleotides: TGTGCCAGCAGCTTAGGAAGTGGGCCTAATCAGCCCCAGCATTTT.

The chain employs TRBV15 and TRBJ1-6, with TRBD1 matching 11 bases. The CDR3 spans 14 residues. The germline gives CDR1 LNHNV, CDR2 YYDKDF (reference sequence). Unmatched junction bases numbered 3, after V lost 7 bases and J lost 7 bases. CDR3 protein: CATTGDRGNSPLHF. The CDR3 region has the DNA TGTGCCACCACCGGGGACAGGGGGAATTCACCCCTCCACTTT.

Only one count was recorded for this clone. V is TRBV19 and J is TRBJ1-4, with D possibly being TRBD1 (5 bases). Germline CDR1 is LNHDA and CDR2 is SQIVND (reference sequence). V was clipped by 3 bases and J by 13 bases, with 12 bases between them. The length of the CDR3 is 12 residues. This CDR3 reads CASSILTGPLFF. CDR3 coding DNA: TGTGCCAGTAGTATTCTCACAGGCCCACTGTTTTTT.

This clone has just a few counts. This chain joins TRBV10-2 and TRBJ2-1; D remains ambiguous. V lost 4 bases, J lost 2 bases, and 12 bases lay in between. The CDR3 contains 15 residues. Germline CDR1 and CDR2: WSHSY and SAAADI. The DNA for the CDR3 is TGCGCCAGCAGTGTCATGAAGAGAACCTACAATGAGCAGTTCTTC. Its protein is CASSVMKRTYNEQFF.

The chain combines TRBV5-1 with TRBJ1-2, with 8 positions matching TRBD1. Germline loops: CDR1 SGHRS, CDR2 YFSETQ. With V trimmed by 2 bases and J by 7 bases, 7 bases remained unmatched. The CDR3 covers 14 residues. The CDR3 here is CASSFSPGGSGYTF. Here the CDR3 DNA reads TGCGCCAGCAGCTTTTCGCCAGGGGGCAGTGGCTACACCTTC. Complete variable domain (other parts from reference TRBV5-1 and TRBJ1-2): KAGVTQTPRYLIKTRGQQVTLSCSPISGHRSVSWYQQTPGQGLQFLFEYFSETQRNKGNFPGRFSGRQFSNSRSEMNVSTLELGDSALYLCASSFSPGGSGYTFGSGTRLTVV.

CDR3 loop: CASSQHRGTEAFF. CDR3 nucleotides: TGCGCCAGCAGCCAACACAGGGGTACTGAAGCTTTCTTT. The rearrangement joins TRBV4-1 to TRBJ1-1; TRBD1 aligns across 7 bases. Germline loops: CDR1 MGHRA, CDR2 YSYEKL. The CDR3 consists of 13 residues. The trim removed 2 bases at V and 5 bases at J, leaving 2 bases unmatched.

Points on this clone: The same CDR3 can be traced to other DNA sequences in this sample. The genes are TRBV19 and TRBJ1-5, with TRBD1 identical over 7 bases. The CDR3 has 14 residues. Unmatched junction bases numbered 3, after V lost 1 base and J lost 6 bases. Looked up from germline, CDR1 is LNHDA and CDR2 is SQIVND (reference sequence). The CDR3 region is CASSIVSGGQPQHF. CDR3 coding DNA: TGTGCCAGTAGTATAGTCTCAGGGGGTCAGCCCCAGCATTTT.

This clone was detected a few times. This chain links TRBV10-3 with TRBJ1-2, with D perhaps matching TRBD1 (5 bases). Germline assignment: CDR1 ENHRY and CDR2 SYGVKD. The V gene lost 0 bases and the J gene lost 8 bases, with 13 bases spanning the gap. The CDR3 totals 14 residues. CDR3 sequence reads: CAISESGREGGYTF. The CDR3 DNA is TGTGCCATCAGTGAGTCGGGCAGGGAAGGAGGCTACACCTTC.

CDR3 in DNA: TGTGCCAGCAGTGACAGGGCTATCGCTGAAGCTTTCTTT. It is translated as CASSDRAIAEAFF. V usage is TRBV6-1 and J usage is TRBJ1-1; D perhaps matches TRBD1 (5 bases). Germline CDR1 is MNHNS and CDR2 is SASEGT. The CDR3 has 13 amino acids. The ends were cut back, 3 bases at V and 6 bases at J, with 11 bases in the middle.

This clone occurred once. The chain recombines TRBV9 with TRBJ2-7, with TRBD1 identical over 7 bases. Germline V gene lookup returns CDR1 SGDLS and CDR2 YYNGEE. V gave up 4 bases and J gave up 3 bases; unmatched junction bases: 7. The CDR3 extends over 14 amino acids. The CDR3 DNA is TGTGCCAGCAGCCCCGGGACAGCTGACTACGAGCAGTACTTC. Translation: CASSPGTADYEQYF.

The V gene is TRBV29-1, the J gene TRBJ1-1; D is unclear. The CDR3 runs to 16 residues. Germline V gives CDR1 SQVTM, CDR2 ANQGSEA. The V gene lost 6 bases and the J gene lost 0 bases, with 20 bases spanning the gap. The CDR3 reads CSVLTGEQPMNTEAFF. CDR3 in DNA: TGCAGCGTATTGACGGGAGAACAGCCCATGAACACTGAAGCTTTCTTT.

This clone was seen a handful of times. The V call is TRBV18, the J call TRBJ2-1; 10 bases line up with TRBD2. Germline V CDR1 and CDR2: KGHSH, LQKENI. The CDR3 is made up of 16 amino acids. Losses at the gene ends were 2 bases for V and 1 base for J; bases not matched to a gene: 2. The CDR3 nucleotides read TGTGCCAGCTCACCATATAGCGGGGGGTCCTACAATGAGCAGTTCTTC. Its protein product is CASSPYSGGSYNEQFF.

The chain carries TRBV5-4 and TRBJ2-1; D unclear. Germline V gene sequence: CDR1 SGHNT, CDR2 YYREEE (reference sequence). This CDR3 has 11 amino acids. Trimming took off 2 bases at V and 7 bases at J, with 4 bases between the two ends. DNA of the CDR3: TGTGCCAGCAGCTTTAATAATGAGCAGTTCTTC. It is translated as CASSFNNEQFF. The full variable domain, completed using reference TRBV5-4 and TRBJ2-1, is ETGVTQSPTHLIKTRGQQVTLRCSSQSGHNTVSWYQQALGQGPQFIFQYYREEENGRGNFPPRFSGLQFPNYSSELNVNALELDDSALYLCASSFNNEQFFGPGTRLTVL.

The chain joins TRBV5-4 to TRBJ1-1, with D uncertain. This CDR3 contains 16 residues. Germline V CDR1 and CDR2: SGHNT, YYREEE (reference sequence). Trimming removed 6 bases from V and 0 bases from J, with 18 bases in between. CDR3 sequence (DNA): TGTGCCAGCACCGCGGGCCGGACCCTCATGAACACTGAAGCTTTCTTT. Translating it yields CASTAGRTLMNTEAFF.

This clone was counted a single time. V gene TRBV5-4 combines with J gene TRBJ2-5, with D perhaps TRBD1 (5 bases). The CDR3 has 14 amino acids. Germline V gene lookup returns CDR1 SGHNT and CDR2 YYREEE (reference sequence). Trimming removed 4 bases at V and 4 bases at J, with 14 bases between. DNA of the CDR3: TGTGCCAGCAGCCCCCAAGGGGTTGCAGAGACCCAGTACTTC. It yields the protein CASSPQGVAETQYF.

This sequence joins TRBV7-9 and TRBJ1-1, with 9 bases identical to TRBD1. The CDR3 is 14 amino acids. The J segment lost 4 bases and the V segment lost 3 bases, leaving 3 bases of the junction unmatched. Per germline, CDR1 SEHNR and CDR2 FQNEAQ (reference sequence). CDR3 loop: CASSFGDRATEAFF. The CDR3 DNA sequence: TGTGCCAGCAGCTTCGGGGACAGGGCCACTGAAGCTTTCTTT.

The rearrangement uses TRBV12-5 and TRBJ2-7; 9 nucleotides align to TRBD1. V was pared by 5 bases and J by 5 bases, with 7 bases of the junction left unmatched. The CDR3 runs 14 residues. Germline V gene sequence: CDR1 LGHNT, CDR2 FRNRAP. The CDR3 sequence is CASGPGQGGHEQYF. The CDR3 nucleotides are TGTGCTAGTGGTCCGGGACAGGGAGGCCACGAGCAGTACTTC.

V is TRBV5-1 and J is TRBJ2-7; a weak D match, TRBD1 (6 bases). The CDR3 consists of 14 residues. V was cut by 3 bases and J by 1 base, with 11 bases left in between. Germline V CDR1 and CDR2: SGHRS, YFSETQ. In DNA, the CDR3 is TGCGCCAGCAGCTATGCAGGGGCATCCTACGAGCAGTACTTC. Translation gives CASSYAGASYEQYF. The full variable domain, in which reference TRBV5-1 and TRBJ2-7 provide the parts outside the CDR3, is KAGVTQTPRYLIKTRGQQVTLSCSPISGHRSVSWYQQTPGQGLQFLFEYFSETQRNKGNFPGRFSGRQFSNSRSEMNVSTLELGDSALYLCASSYAGASYEQYFGPGTRLTVT.

The genes are TRBV10-3 and TRBJ1-1; TRBD1 is a possible D gene (5 bases). This CDR3 is 13 amino acids long. CDR1 is ENHRY, CDR2 SYGVKD, per germline. V was shortened by 6 bases and J by 1 base, with 9 bases between the two germline ends. CDR3: CAIRNGQNTEAFF. CDR3 DNA: TGTGCCATCAGGAATGGACAGAACACTGAAGCTTTCTTT.

This clone was recorded once. The genes are TRBV7-8 and TRBJ1-6; the match to TRBD1 covers 7 bases. The CDR3 loop spans 14 amino acids. V trimming: 4 bases; J trimming: 10 bases; junction bases outside the gene matches: 7. Germline V CDR1 and CDR2: SGHVS, FQNEAQ. For the CDR3, the DNA is TGTGCCAGCAGCTCACAGGGGTTTCGGTCACCCCTCCACTTT. Translating gives CASSSQGFRSPLHF.

This chain uses TRBV7-9 with TRBJ1-1; weak D call: TRBD1 (6 bases). This CDR3 contains 15 residues. Between the trimmed V and J ends, which lost 5 bases and 8 bases, there was a span of 21 bases. Germline CDR1 reads SEHNR; CDR2 reads FQNEAQ (reference sequence). The CDR3 DNA follows: TGTGCCAGCAGCCCGAATGGGCAGGGGCCGATGGAAGCTTTCTTT. It is translated as CASSPNGQGPMEAFF.